This paragraph reports one TCR beta chain. The CDR3 length is 15 residues. CDR1 and CDR2 (germline): LGHDT, YNNKEL (reference sequence). V shed 0 bases, J shed 9 bases, and the junction held 10 bases outside the gene matches. Two oligonucleotides, mixed equimolar, formed the beta constant-region primer covering TRBC1 and TRBC2. Ligation attached a single-stranded oligonucleotide with a 12-nucleotide UMI and the SP2 primer to the cDNA 3' end. Using its own MiXCR run on the UMI-ligation and nested PCR reads, TCRdb lists one record per CDR3 protein. This sample has approximately 140,000 distinct CDR3 sequences, with about 18% found just once. The data were obtained in a study of naive and memory T cell subsets.

The clonotype was recovered from a human donor in good health. The sample comprised naive CD4+ T cells from blood. V is TRBV3-1 and J is TRBJ2-7; 8 nucleotides align to TRBD2. CDR3 sequence reads: CASSQDSGTGWVQYF. For the CDR3, the DNA is TGTGCCAGCAGCCAAGATAGCGGGACCGGATGGGTGCAGTACTTC.